A single sample gave rise to the 5 T cell receptor beta chains below, sequenced in a study of T-cell reconstitution after alpha-beta-depleted transplantation in children. Unique molecular identifiers featured in how the TCRbeta library was prepared. In TCRdb, the PCR reads were re-called with MiXCR into one record per CDR3 protein. This repertoire shows about 270,000 distinct CDR3 sequences, about a tenth found once; its top ten account for around a tenth. Sequences were derived from PBMCs from the stem cell graft donor, sampled from the stem cell graft. The receptors were gathered from a human donor who donated a stem cell graft to a child with SCID.

Only a few counts were recorded for this clonotype. The chain links TRBV5-1 to TRBJ2-6; 9 positions match TRBD1. Germline loops: CDR1 SGHRS, CDR2 YFSETQ. J lost 4 bases, V lost 4 bases, and 6 bases had no gene match. The CDR3 runs 16 residues. CDR3 in amino acids: CASSVWTGVGANVLTF. The CDR3 DNA is TGCGCCAGCAGCGTGTGGACAGGGGTCGGGGCCAACGTCCTGACTTTC.

The table lists this clonotype with a few counts. The chain employs TRBV7-2 and TRBJ2-5; possible D gene TRBD1, 5 bases. V shed 8 bases and J shed 0 bases, with 10 bases lying between them. Per the germline V gene, CDR1 is SGHTA and CDR2 is FQGNSA. The CDR3 contains 13 residues. The CDR3 loop is CASLDSNQETQYF. CDR3 bases: TGTGCCAGCCTAGACAGCAACCAAGAGACCCAGTACTTC.

The V call is TRBV29-1, the J call TRBJ2-1, with D perhaps TRBD1 (6 bases). This CDR3 spans 14 amino acids. Per the germline V gene, CDR1 is SQVTM and CDR2 is ANQGSEA. The V end was cut by 1 base, the J end by 2 bases, with 9 bases between. CDR3 amino acids: CSVEVAGAYNEQFF. The DNA of the CDR3 is TGCAGCGTTGAAGTTGCAGGGGCCTACAATGAGCAGTTCTTC.

The sample holds many counts of this clonotype. V and J are TRBV12-5 and TRBJ2-2, with unresolved D. Germline CDR1 LGHNT, CDR2 FRNRAP. The CDR3 has 13 residues. V was pared by 2 bases and J by 4 bases, with 5 bases between. CDR3 sequence: CASGLLGTGELFF. The CDR3 DNA follows: TGTGCTAGTGGTTTGTTGGGCACCGGGGAGCTGTTTTTT.

This rearrangement joins TRBV6-1 to TRBJ1-5; the D is unclear. The CDR3 is 13 amino acids. V was shortened by 6 bases and J by 8 bases, with 14 bases between the two germline ends. Germline lookup yields CDR1 MNHNS and CDR2 SASEGT. CDR3 sequence reads: CASSQLRDKPQHF. CDR3 sequence (DNA): TGTGCCAGCAGCCAACTAAGGGATAAGCCCCAGCATTTT.